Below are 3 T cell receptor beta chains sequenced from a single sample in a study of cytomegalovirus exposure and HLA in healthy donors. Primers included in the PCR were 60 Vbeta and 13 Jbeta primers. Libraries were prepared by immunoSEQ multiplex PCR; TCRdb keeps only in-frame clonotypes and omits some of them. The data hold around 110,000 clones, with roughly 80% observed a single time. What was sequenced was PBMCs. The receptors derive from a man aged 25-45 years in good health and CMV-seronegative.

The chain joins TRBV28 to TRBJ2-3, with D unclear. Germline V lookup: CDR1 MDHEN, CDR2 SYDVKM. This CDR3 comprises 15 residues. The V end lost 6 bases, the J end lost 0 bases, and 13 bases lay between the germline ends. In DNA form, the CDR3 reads TGTGCCAGCAGATCTACTCAGACTAGCACAGATACGCAGTATTTT. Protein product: CASRSTQTSTDTQYF.

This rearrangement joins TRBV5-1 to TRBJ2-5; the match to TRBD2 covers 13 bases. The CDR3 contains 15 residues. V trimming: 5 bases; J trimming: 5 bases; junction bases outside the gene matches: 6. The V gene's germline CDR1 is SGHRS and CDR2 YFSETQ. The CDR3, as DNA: TGCGCCAGCAGGGCGACTAGCGGGGGGCCGGAGACCCAGTACTTC. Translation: CASRATSGGPETQYF.

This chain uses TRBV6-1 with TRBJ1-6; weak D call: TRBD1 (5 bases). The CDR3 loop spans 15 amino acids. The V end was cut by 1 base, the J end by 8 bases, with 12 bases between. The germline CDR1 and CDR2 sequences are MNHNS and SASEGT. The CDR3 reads CASSEEWGVDSPLHF. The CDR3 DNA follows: TGTGCCAGCAGTGAAGAATGGGGGGTTGATTCACCCCTCCACTTT.